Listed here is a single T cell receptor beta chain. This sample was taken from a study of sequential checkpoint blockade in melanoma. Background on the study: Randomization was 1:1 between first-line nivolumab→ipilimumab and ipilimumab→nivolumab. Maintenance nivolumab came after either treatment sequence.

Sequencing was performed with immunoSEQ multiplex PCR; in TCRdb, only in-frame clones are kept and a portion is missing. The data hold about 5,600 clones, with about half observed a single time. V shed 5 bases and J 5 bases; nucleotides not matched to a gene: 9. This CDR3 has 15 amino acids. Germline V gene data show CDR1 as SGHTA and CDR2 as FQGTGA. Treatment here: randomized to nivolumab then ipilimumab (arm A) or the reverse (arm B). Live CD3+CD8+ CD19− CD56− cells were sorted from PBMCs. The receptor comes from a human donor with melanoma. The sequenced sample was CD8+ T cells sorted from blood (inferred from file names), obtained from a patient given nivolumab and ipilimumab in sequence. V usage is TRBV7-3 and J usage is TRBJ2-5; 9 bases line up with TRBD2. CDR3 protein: CASSILAGAGETQYF. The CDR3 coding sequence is TGTGCCAGCAGCATCTTAGCGGGGGCGGGGGAGACCCAGTACTTC.